This is a list of T cell receptor beta chains from one sample in a study of T-cell memory formation after mild COVID-19. MiXCR, run by TCRdb on the 5' RACE reads, gives a single entry per CDR3 protein. The table includes hundreds of thousands of distinct CDR3 sequences, 16% detected once. Sequenced material: PBMCs or a T cell subset sorted from them (not recorded which). These receptors all come from a man younger than 30 who had mild COVID-19 (a few samples of this study predate the infection). Cell type and time point are not known. Both conserved end residues are part of each CDR3.

TRBJ2-6 TRBV5-1 CASSSTGFGANVLTF
TRBJ1-1 TRBV6-5 CASSFSGTAREAFF
TRBJ2-5 TRBV5-1 CASSGGEEETQYF
TRBJ2-3 TRBV9 CASSVWGTGDTQYF
TRBJ1-1 TRBV5-1 CASSFDRVMNTEAFF
TRBJ1-1 TRBV4-2 CASSRGDPSMNTEAFF
TRBJ1-3 TRBV7-2 CASSLKGSGNTIYF
TRBJ1-1 TRBV4-2 CASSQGGTGGSTEAFF
TRBJ1-2 TRBV4-3 CASSQGQGAWPYGYTF
TRBJ1-4 TRBV4-3 CASSQGGIWANEKLFF
TRBJ2-7 TRBV7-9 CASSSLPGNSYEQYF
TRBJ2-1 TRBV9 CASSAYRTSDREQQFF
TRBJ1-1 TRBV28 CASTGAREAFF
TRBJ2-5 TRBV27 CASSPLRMSGALSFQETQYF
TRBJ2-3 TRBV10-3 CAINVQGGGTDTQYF
TRBJ2-1 TRBV20-1 CSARDPERAYNEQFF
TRBJ2-1 TRBV11-2 CASSQARHNEQFF
TRBJ1-1 TRBV27 CASSSGGLNTEAFF
TRBJ2-5 TRBV7-9 CASSLDRVETQYF
TRBJ2-5 TRBV20-1 CSAELAGQETQYF
TRBJ1-5 TRBV4-2 CASSHGGDQYQPQHF
TRBJ2-1 TRBV6-6 CASTAGTYNEQFF
TRBJ1-1 TRBV7-2 CASTVLTGRGRNTEAFF
TRBJ2-1 TRBV7-2 CASSLVSSGGIYEQFF
TRBJ2-3 TRBV4-1 CASSRPPGQGYPDTQYF
TRBJ1-2 TRBV21-1 CASSSPSGSGNYGYTF
TRBJ2-5 TRBV20-1 CSASPAGAQYF
TRBJ1-1 TRBV5-1 CASSQLWGQNTEAFF
TRBJ1-1 TRBV5-6 CASRRTGRTRDAFF
TRBJ2-3 TRBV4-1 CASSQRPGAGTTDTQYF
TRBJ1-5 TRBV4-3 CASSQSWSAVSQPQHF
TRBJ2-1 TRBV15 CATSRATRTRYQGEQFF
TRBJ2-7 TRBV6-5 CASSGTVPYEQYF
TRBJ2-7 TRBV4-2 CASSQGTVTYEQYF
TRBJ2-7 TRBV27 CASSPETGAYEQYF
TRBJ2-7 TRBV7-8 CASSPTLGGAAPYEQYF
TRBJ2-1 TRBV7-9 CASSPPLGILRGGLNEQFF
TRBJ2-3 TRBV7-9 CASSHSGSGSSFTDTQYF
TRBJ1-4 TRBV7-9 CASSFAQGTNEKLFF
TRBJ2-5 TRBV5-1 CASSLGSPGARETQYF
TRBJ2-1 TRBV7-2 CASSFQTTGMLFF
TRBJ2-1 TRBV10-3 CATIAGGQGEQFF
TRBJ1-5 TRBV30 CAWSVLQNQPQHF
TRBJ1-3 TRBV6-5 CASSYSIISGNTIYF
TRBJ2-3 TRBV15 CATSRSGLATDTQYF
TRBJ1-2 TRBV19 CASRWDKEKDGYTF
TRBJ2-4 TRBV19 CASSGTGRMENIQYF
TRBJ1-4 TRBV5-1 CASSLVWPRNEKLFF
TRBJ2-7 TRBV6-5 CASTQRGTSYEQYF
TRBJ2-7 TRBV10-2 CASSDNMRTYEQYF
TRBJ2-2 TRBV10-3 CAINGGINTGELFF